Shown below are 7 T cell receptor beta chains from a single sample sequenced in a study of blood T cells in healthy people across ages. Primed by a sample-barcoded 5' primer and a J-beta primer mix, a second PCR proceeded for about 7 to 11 cycles. MiXCR was run by TCRdb on the 5' RACE reads, yielding one entry per CDR3 protein. Of just under 550,000 distinct CDR3 sequences detected, under 30% appear once; the ten largest clones hold roughly 9%. This sample also belongs to another study, concerning T cells of mothers and their children.

The sequenced sample consisted of blood. The receptor set was obtained from a boy younger than 18 in good health.

The chain has TRBV7-3 and TRBJ2-5, with 8 bases that match TRBD2. Germline trimming cut 4 bases from V and 5 bases from J; bases unmatched to any gene: 9. There are 15 residues in the CDR3. Germline V CDR1 and CDR2: SGHTA, FQGTGA. CDR3 sequence (DNA): TGTGCCAGCAGCTCCTCGGGACTAGTTGGGGAGACCCAGTACTTC. Translated, it gives CASSSSGLVGETQYF.

The rearrangement links TRBV7-2 to TRBJ2-7; 9 bases fit TRBD1. Per the germline V gene, CDR1 is SGHTA and CDR2 is FQGNSA. With V trimmed by 6 bases and J by 0 bases, 6 bases remained unmatched. This CDR3 spans 15 amino acids. DNA for the CDR3: TGTGCCAGCAGTCGGGACAGGGCCAACTCCTACGAGCAGTACTTC. It encodes CASSRDRANSYEQYF.

V and J are TRBV15 and TRBJ2-1, with TRBD2 matching 8 bases. This CDR3 has 15 amino acids. With 5 bases clipped from V and 7 bases from J, the junction kept 10 bases outside the gene matches. Germline CDR1 LNHNV, CDR2 YYDKDF (reference sequence). The CDR3 coding sequence is TGTGCCACCAGCGGACCGGGACTAGGAGTGAATGAGCAGTTCTTC. It specifies CATSGPGLGVNEQFF.

The chain uses TRBV27 and TRBJ1-1, with 11 nucleotides matching TRBD1. The length of the CDR3 is 15 residues. The germline V gene encodes CDR1 MNHEY and CDR2 SMNVEV (reference sequence). Trimming removed 5 bases from V and 2 bases from J; junction bases left unmatched: 4. The CDR3 spells CASSAGTGGNTEAFF. The DNA for the CDR3 is TGTGCCAGCAGTGCGGGGACAGGGGGAAACACTGAAGCTTTCTTT.

This clonotype was seen a handful of times. V and J are TRBV7-2 and TRBJ2-7; 8 nucleotides line up with TRBD1. After removal of 5 bases from V and 3 bases from J, the junction contained 9 bases not matched to a gene. This CDR3 has 15 amino acids. CDR1 is SGHTA and CDR2 is FQGNSA in the germline V gene. The CDR3 DNA sequence: TGTGCCAGCAGCGAGCGGACAGGGTCCGGCTACGAGCAGTACTTC. Translated: CASSERTGSGYEQYF.

This clonotype was seen repeatedly, ten times or more. The chain links TRBV27 to TRBJ2-2; 7 nucleotides line up with TRBD2. The CDR3 runs 22 residues. Germline V lookup: CDR1 MNHEY, CDR2 SMNVEV (reference sequence). Germline trimming cut 7 bases from V and 6 bases from J; bases unmatched to any gene: 32. CDR3 bases: TGTGCCAGCACTTCTTCGAGAGTGGGACTACCGAGTCCAAGTTGGGAGGCCGGGGAGCTGTTTTTT. It is translated as CASTSSRVGLPSPSWEAGELFF.

This clonotype was counted at least ten times. The chain couples TRBV4-3 to TRBJ2-5; weak D call: TRBD2 (6 bases). The ends were cut back, 0 bases at V and 9 bases at J, with 17 bases in the middle. Germline V gene sequence: CDR1 LGHNA, CDR2 YSLEER. The CDR3 extends over 15 amino acids. Here the CDR3 DNA reads TGCGCCAGCAGCCAAGATCACGGGAGCGTTAGGTCCCAGTACTTC. Translation: CASSQDHGSVRSQYF.